The 8 T cell receptor beta chains in this list originate from one sample, sequenced in a study of blood T cell repertoires in COVID-19. The method was immunoSEQ multiplex PCR; TCRdb's version includes in-frame clones alone and lacks a portion of them. The data show about 180,000 clones, around 87% seen once. The specimen was peripheral blood. The receptors derive from a woman younger than 45 with active or convalescent COVID-19.

The chain links TRBV11-1 to TRBJ1-2; D possibly corresponds to TRBD1 (6 bases). The CDR3 runs to 15 residues. With 1 base removed from V and 3 bases from J, the gap between germline ends came to 12 bases. Germline V CDR1 and CDR2: SGHAT, FQDESV (reference sequence). For the CDR3, the DNA is TGTGCCAGCAGCTTAGAGGGGGTCCGCGACTATGGCTACACCTTC. Protein product: CASSLEGVRDYGYTF.

This clone has a handful of counts. The chain links TRBV28 to TRBJ2-7, with 9 bases matching TRBD2. The CDR3 is 15 residues long. V dropped 6 bases and J dropped 4; count of bases not matched to a gene: 10. Germline values: CDR1 MDHEN, CDR2 SYDVKM. CDR3 protein: CASSPLGSGSYEQYF. The CDR3, as DNA: TGTGCCAGCAGCCCGCTCGGTAGCGGGAGTTACGAGCAGTACTTC. Looking up the rest from reference TRBV28 and TRBJ2-7 gives the full variable domain: DVKVTQSSRYLVKRTGEKVFLECVQDMDHENMFWYRQDPGLGLRLIYFSYDVKMKEKGDIPEGYSVSREKKERFSLILESASTNQTSMYLCASSPLGSGSYEQYFGPGTRLTVT.

The chain recombines TRBV28 with TRBJ1-1, with D perhaps TRBD1 (6 bases). The CDR3 loop spans 13 amino acids. Per the germline V gene, CDR1 is MDHEN and CDR2 is SYDVKM. The ends were cut back, 6 bases at V and 1 base at J, with 9 bases in the middle. CDR3 region: CASSKGGNTEAFF. The CDR3 DNA reads as TGTGCCAGCAGCAAAGGGGGGAACACTGAAGCTTTCTTT. The variable domain in full, completed from reference TRBV28 and TRBJ1-1, reads DVKVTQSSRYLVKRTGEKVFLECVQDMDHENMFWYRQDPGLGLRLIYFSYDVKMKEKGDIPEGYSVSREKKERFSLILESASTNQTSMYLCASSKGGNTEAFFGQGTRLTVV.

This clone was seen a handful of times. The chain is built from TRBV7-9 and TRBJ2-5; TRBD1 matches at 8 bases. In germline, CDR1 is SEHNR, CDR2 FQNEAQ (reference sequence). CDR3 length: 15 residues. The junction had 5 bases not matched to a gene; V was cut back by 2 bases and J by 3 bases. CDR3: CASSLSPDREETQYF. The CDR3 DNA reads as TGTGCCAGCAGCTTATCCCCGGACAGGGAAGAGACCCAGTACTTC.

The rearrangement links TRBV10-1 to TRBJ2-7; 11 bases align to TRBD2. CDR3 length: 19 amino acids. The V segment lost 7 bases and the J segment 0 bases; nucleotides outside the gene matches: 17. The germline V gene has CDR1 WNHNN and CDR2 SYGVQD (reference sequence). CDR3 sequence (DNA): TGCGCCAGCATTGACGATAGCGGGAGGGAGAGACACTCCTCCTACGAGCAGTACTTC. Encoded protein: CASIDDSGRERHSSYEQYF.

V usage is TRBV2 and J usage is TRBJ1-5; 7 nucleotides match TRBD1. J gave up 3 bases and V 2 bases, and 10 bases lay outside the gene matches. CDR3 length: 17 amino acids. In germline, CDR1 is SNHLY, CDR2 FYNNEI. The CDR3 loop reads CASSETFGTAINQPQHF. The CDR3 nucleotides read TGTGCCAGCAGTGAAACGTTCGGGACAGCGATCAATCAGCCCCAGCATTTT.

The chain employs TRBV25-1 and TRBJ1-2, with D perhaps matching TRBD1 (5 bases). V was trimmed by 1 base and J by 8 bases, leaving 14 bases between them. The germline CDR1 and CDR2 sequences are MGHDK and SYGVNS. The CDR3 consists of 14 residues. Here the CDR3 reads CASSESGDLRGYTF. CDR3 sequence (DNA): TGTGCCAGCAGTGAATCGGGGGACCTGAGAGGCTACACCTTC.

This chain links TRBV12-3 or TRBV12-4 with TRBJ1-2, with D possibly being TRBD1 (6 bases). V lost 2 bases to trimming and J lost 4 bases, with 8 bases between them. The length of the CDR3 is 13 residues. The CDR3 nucleotides are TGTGCCAGCAGTTTAACAGGGACCTATGGCTACACCTTC. Residues: CASSLTGTYGYTF.